The next 2 T cell receptor beta chains were all read from a single sample in a study of monozygotic twins with inflammatory bowel disease. TCRdb reprocessed the 5' RACE reads and reports one entry per CDR3 protein, with no DNA. The table lists around 40,000 distinct CDR3 sequences. Input material: blood. The receptors were sampled from a human donor with ulcerative colitis or Crohn's disease, or a healthy co-twin of an affected twin (not recorded which).

The chain joins TRBV28 to TRBJ1-1; with no DNA, the TCRdb D assignment of TRBD1 cannot be verified. CDR3 length: 15 residues. CDR1 is MDHEN, CDR2 SYDVKM, per germline. The CDR3 sequence: CASSPTGRMGTEAFF. The full variable domain, in which reference TRBV28 and TRBJ1-1 provide the parts outside the CDR3, is DVKVTQSSRYLVKRTGEKVFLECVQDMDHENMFWYRQDPGLGLRLIYFSYDVKMKEKGDIPEGYSVSREKKERFSLILESASTNQTSMYLCASSPTGRMGTEAFFGQGTRLTVV.

CDR3 region: CASSLFSSGGHNEQFF. This chain connects TRBV27 to TRBJ2-1; TCRdb proposes TRBD2, but this gene call is untestable without DNA. Germline values: CDR1 MNHEY, CDR2 SMNVEV (reference sequence). The CDR3 contains 16 residues.